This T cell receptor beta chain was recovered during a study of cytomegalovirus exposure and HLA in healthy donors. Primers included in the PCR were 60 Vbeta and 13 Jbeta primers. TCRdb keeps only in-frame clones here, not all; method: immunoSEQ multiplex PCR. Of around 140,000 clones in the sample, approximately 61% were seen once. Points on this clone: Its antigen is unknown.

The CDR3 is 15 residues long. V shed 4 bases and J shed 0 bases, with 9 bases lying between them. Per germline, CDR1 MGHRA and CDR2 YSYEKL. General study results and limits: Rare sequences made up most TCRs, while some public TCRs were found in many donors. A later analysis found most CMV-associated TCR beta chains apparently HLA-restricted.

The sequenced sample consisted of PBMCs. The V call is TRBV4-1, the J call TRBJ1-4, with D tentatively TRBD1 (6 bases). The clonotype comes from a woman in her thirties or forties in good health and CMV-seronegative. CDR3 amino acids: CASSLGQTTNEKLFF. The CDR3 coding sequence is TGCGCCAGCAGCCTCGGACAGACAACTAATGAAAAACTGTTTTTT.